Listed here are 22 T cell receptor beta chains from one sample, sequenced in a study of CD8+CD57+ T cells in acquired aplastic anemia. CDR3 and TCR beta VDJ profiling relied on genomic DNA as the template. TCRdb re-called the reads with MiXCR, one entry per CDR3 protein. The sample contains 150,000 to 200,000 distinct CDR3 sequences, 35% to 55% of which appear only once. Sequenced: sorted CD4+, CD8+, or CD8+CD57+ T cells (not recorded which) from PBMCs. All receptors come from a human donor in good health.

This clonotype was recorded many times. The rearrangement joins TRBV5-1 to TRBJ2-7; the match to TRBD1 covers 7 bases. The CDR3 has 14 residues. With V trimmed by 2 bases and J by 0 bases, 2 bases remained unmatched. From germline, CDR1 is SGHRS and CDR2 YFSETQ. CDR3 coding DNA: TGCGCCAGCAGCTTAGACAGGGCCTCCTACGAGCAGTACTTC. Translated: CASSLDRASYEQYF. The entire variable domain, with the rest obtained from reference TRBV5-1 and TRBJ2-7, is as follows: KAGVTQTPRYLIKTRGQQVTLSCSPISGHRSVSWYQQTPGQGLQFLFEYFSETQRNKGNFPGRFSGRQFSNSRSEMNVSTLELGDSALYLCASSLDRASYEQYFGPGTRLTVT.

This clonotype has at least ten counts. The gene calls are TRBV10-3 and TRBJ1-5, with D unclear. V lost 1 base and J lost 0, with 7 bases in between. Looked up from germline, CDR1 is ENHRY and CDR2 is SYGVKD. The CDR3 covers 15 residues. CDR3 protein: CAISEYDYSNQPQHF. The CDR3 coding sequence is TGTGCCATCAGTGAGTACGATTATAGCAATCAGCCCCAGCATTTT.

This clonotype was observed a few times. The chain is built from TRBV10-3 and TRBJ2-5, with a weak D call TRBD1 (6 bases). CDR1 ENHRY and CDR2 SYGVKD come from the germline V gene. There are 16 residues in the CDR3. Between the trimmed V and J ends, which lost 2 bases and 2 bases, there was a span of 15 bases. In DNA, the CDR3 is TGTGCCATCAGTGAGCGCAGGGGTGCCCCTCAAGAGACCCAGTACTTC. Its protein product is CAISERRGAPQETQYF.

The table lists this clonotype with many counts. The chain combines TRBV5-6 with TRBJ1-5; D possibly corresponds to TRBD1 (6 bases). Germline V gene sequence: CDR1 SGHDT, CDR2 YYEEEE. The CDR3 has 14 amino acids. V lost 0 bases and J 7 bases, leaving 11 bases between the germline ends. CDR3 DNA sequence: TGTGCCAGCAGCTTGGCAGGGGCTGCGCAGCCCCAGCATTTT. Encoded protein: CASSLAGAAQPQHF. Drawing the rest from reference TRBV5-6 and TRBJ1-5, the complete variable domain is DAGVTQSPTHLIKTRGQQVTLRCSPKSGHDTVSWYQQALGQGPQFIFQYYEEEERQRGNFPDRFSGHQFPNYSSELNVNALLLGDSALYLCASSLAGAAQPQHFGDGTRLSIL.

On this clonotype: The final CDR3 position lacks the conserved phenylalanine or tryptophan, pointing to a likely read error. The chain has TRBV10-2 and TRBJ2-7; the D gene is possibly TRBD1 (5 bases). Germline V gene lookup returns CDR1 WSHSY and CDR2 SAAADI. This CDR3 region has 12 residues. CDR3: CASSEDSYDQYL. The CDR3 region has the DNA TGCGCCAGCAGTGAGGACAGCTACGATCAGTACCTC.

The chain combines TRBV6-2 or TRBV6-3 with TRBJ1-1; a possible D gene is TRBD1 (5 bases). The V gene lost 7 bases and the J gene lost 4 bases, with 19 bases spanning the gap. This CDR3 has 15 residues. The germline CDR1 and CDR2 sequences are MNHEY and SVGEGT. CDR3 amino acids: CASTQGRLRGTEAFF. The CDR3 DNA sequence: TGTGCCAGCACACAAGGGCGCCTAAGGGGCACTGAAGCTTTCTTT.

Comments on this clonotype: This clone may be a read error of a much larger clone one base away. Written as DNA, the CDR3 is TGCGCCAGCAGCTTGGTTGAGTGGACTGGGGCCAACGTCCTGACTTTC. It specifies CASSLVEWTGANVLTF. V and J are TRBV5-1 and TRBJ2-6; no clear D gene. The V and J ends lost 0 bases and 2 bases respectively, with 9 bases between them. The CDR3 covers 16 residues. Germline CDR1 is SGHRS and CDR2 is YFSETQ.

The rearrangement links TRBV20-1 to TRBJ2-1; D not certain. The ends were cut back, 1 base at V and 4 bases at J, with 11 bases in the middle. Germline values: CDR1 DFQATT, CDR2 SNEGSKA (reference sequence). The CDR3 covers 14 residues. The CDR3 here is CSARGLSEYNEQFF. DNA for the CDR3: TGCAGTGCTAGAGGGCTATCGGAGTACAATGAGCAGTTCTTC.

The chain recombines TRBV20-1 with TRBJ1-3, with unresolved D. V was trimmed by 3 bases and J by 8 bases, leaving 14 bases between them. Germline-derived CDR1 and CDR2 are DFQATT and SNEGSKA (reference sequence). The CDR3 length is 13 residues. The CDR3 sequence: CSASKGREDTIYF. In DNA form, the CDR3 reads TGCAGTGCTAGTAAGGGTCGCGAAGACACCATATATTTT.

The rearrangement links TRBV25-1 to TRBJ2-1; 7 nucleotides match TRBD2. The CDR3 contains 16 residues. Trimming cost V 5 bases and J 4 bases; bases outside gene matches: 11. Per germline, CDR1 MGHDK and CDR2 SYGVNS. CDR3 in DNA: TGTGCCAGCAGTTTTCCGTCCCAGCGGGGATACAATGAGCAGTTCTTC. This gives the protein CASSFPSQRGYNEQFF.

This clonotype was detected many times. The genes are TRBV29-1 and TRBJ2-7; possibly TRBD2 for D (5 bases). Germline CDR1 SQVTM, CDR2 ANQGSEA. CDR3 size: 12 residues. The V and J ends lost 6 bases and 5 bases respectively, with 14 bases between them. As DNA, the CDR3 is TGCAGCGTCTTACACGGGGTGAACGAGCAGTACTTC. It yields the protein CSVLHGVNEQYF.

V and J are TRBV13 and TRBJ1-2; possible D gene TRBD1, 5 bases. The V end lost 5 bases, the J end lost 4 bases, and 14 bases lay between the germline ends. The CDR3 has 14 residues. Germline CDR1 PRHDT, CDR2 FYEKMQ (reference sequence). CDR3 amino acids: CASSMGRSSYGYTF. CDR3 nucleotides: TGTGCCAGCAGCATGGGACGGTCTTCCTATGGCTACACCTTC.

The chain joins TRBV6-5 to TRBJ2-1; D is ambiguous. Germline CDR1 reads MNHEY; CDR2 reads SVGAGI. Trimming took off 7 bases at V and 0 bases at J, with 10 bases between the two ends. The CDR3 consists of 14 residues. The DNA for the CDR3 is TGTGCCAGCAATTTCCTGAGCTCCTACAATGAGCAGTTCTTC. As protein: CASNFLSSYNEQFF.

This rearrangement joins TRBV29-1 to TRBJ2-1; 8 nucleotides agree with TRBD1. J was trimmed by 10 bases and V by 5 bases; bases with no gene match: 4. This CDR3 region has 11 residues. The V gene's germline CDR1 is SQVTM and CDR2 ANQGSEA. CDR3 residues: CSVWDRKEQFF. The CDR3 nucleotides read TGCAGCGTTTGGGACAGGAAGGAGCAGTTCTTC.

This rearrangement joins TRBV2 to TRBJ1-5, with no clear D. Germline CDR1 is SNHLY and CDR2 is FYNNEI. The CDR3 loop spans 14 amino acids. Trimming stripped 7 bases from V and 3 bases from J, with 13 bases between. The CDR3 spells CASTHLSPNQPQHF. CDR3 sequence (DNA): TGTGCCAGCACACACCTTAGCCCCAATCAGCCCCAGCATTTT.

Only a few counts were recorded for this clonotype. The J gene is TRBJ2-5, the V gene TRBV4-2, with D maybe TRBD2 (6 bases). Germline V gene lookup returns CDR1 LGHNA and CDR2 YNFKEQ. The length of the CDR3 is 16 residues. V was trimmed by 0 bases and J by 11 bases, leaving 22 bases between them. The CDR3 nucleotides read TGTGCCAGCAGCCAAGATTCGTGGGGGACTCCCGGTAGGCAGTACTTC. Translation: CASSQDSWGTPGRQYF.

The chain has TRBV7-8 and TRBJ2-3; D may be TRBD1 (5 bases). CDR1 and CDR2 (germline): SGHVS, FQNEAQ. The ends were cut back, 10 bases at V and 3 bases at J, with 11 bases in the middle. The CDR3 length is 12 residues. The CDR3 is CANTRQTDTQYF. The CDR3 nucleotides read TGTGCCAACACCAGACAGACAGATACGCAGTATTTT.

J is TRBJ2-5 and V is TRBV28, with D possibly TRBD2 on 5 matching bases. CDR3 size: 13 residues. V was shortened by 6 bases and J by 5 bases, with 13 bases between the two germline ends. Germline V gene sequence: CDR1 MDHEN, CDR2 SYDVKM. CDR3 nucleotides: TGTGCCAGCAGGAGGGAAAAAGGGGAGACCCAGTACTTC. Residues: CASRREKGETQYF.

A few counts support this clonotype. The chain is built from TRBV5-6 and TRBJ1-3, with D possibly being TRBD1 (5 bases). The CDR3 runs 14 residues. From germline, CDR1 is SGHDT and CDR2 YYEEEE. V lost 0 bases and J 4 bases, leaving 8 bases between the germline ends. This CDR3 is CASSLAGFGNTIYF. The CDR3, as DNA: TGTGCCAGCAGCTTGGCAGGGTTCGGAAACACCATATATTTT.

The chain joins TRBV19 to TRBJ2-7, with D tentatively TRBD2 (7 bases). Trimming pared 5 bases from V and 5 bases from J, leaving 19 bases between. The CDR3 covers 15 residues. The V gene's germline CDR1 is LNHDA and CDR2 SQIVND (reference sequence). This chain's CDR3 is CASSAQGGPGDEQYF. The CDR3 DNA follows: TGTGCCAGTAGTGCACAGGGAGGGCCAGGTGACGAGCAGTACTTC.

This clonotype was observed once. The junction shows a germline mismatch at one end, possibly a read error. V is TRBV24-1 and J is TRBJ2-2; 10 nucleotides line up with TRBD1. Germline assignment: CDR1 KGHDR and CDR2 SFDVKD. The CDR3 extends over 17 amino acids. DNA for the CDR3: TGTGCCACCAGTGATTTAGGGGGACAGGGGTCGACCGGGAAGCTGTTTTTT. This sequence encodes CATSDLGGQGSTGKLFF.

This chain uses TRBV5-1 with TRBJ1-1, with D unresolved. Trimming removed 1 base at V and 4 bases at J, with 11 bases between. The germline V gene encodes CDR1 SGHRS and CDR2 YFSETQ. This CDR3 is 14 amino acids long. The CDR3 is CASSLLAESTEAFF. For the CDR3, the DNA is TGCGCCAGCAGCTTGTTGGCGGAGAGCACTGAAGCTTTCTTT.